A selection of T cell receptor beta chains follows, all from one sample in a study of tumor and adjacent non-tumor tissue in lung cancer. TCRdb used MiXCR to reprocess the multiplex PCR reads, holding one entry per CDR3 protein. The table shows about 110,000 distinct CDR3 sequences, with more than 60% occurring only once. Sequencing was carried out using lung tumor tissue. These TCRs come from an older woman with non-small cell lung cancer. Each CDR3 is given without its conserved first and last residue. Each record gives: V gene, CDR3 length, CDR3 protein.

>TRBV28|12
NSRKGTGGDEQF
>TRBV29-1|12
SVLRDFFSYEQY
>TRBV4-2|14
ASSQLSTGRDYGYT
>TRBV28|11
ASSLAGTYEQY
>TRBV10-1|11
ASRLNMNTEAL
>TRBV11-3|13
ASSPRQVSGNTIY
>TRBV5-5|13
ASSSLISGANVLT
>TRBV7-2|12
ASSLVMGTGELF
>TRBV20-1|9
TVGRRNQPH
>TRBV7-9|13
ASSREQGFQETQY
>TRBV6-6|14
ASRYSRTGTGNTIY
>TRBV12-3/TRBV12-4|16
RRETVGQIIHSNQPQH
>TRBV5-1|14
ASSFRIAGVSDTQY
>TRBV4-1|14
ASSRPASGGVNERF
>TRBV6-5|13
ASSYWGQGGTEAF
>TRBV6-6|12
ASSILLGGTEAF
>TRBV13|11
ASRSDRGQEAF
>TRBV30|13
ACSVRGGSDTEAF
>TRBV20-1|12
SARISGGLYKQY
>TRBV20-1|12
SARVIQGRDVQY
>TRBV6-1|13
ASSEWVGENYEQY
>TRBV20-1|11
RARENPGDEKY
>TRBV11-1|14
VSSAWTGANTGEPF